This TCR beta chain was identified in a study of cytomegalovirus exposure and HLA in healthy donors. Study at large: Researchers found that less than 90% of some 400 genotyped donors fell within the Caucasian-associated ancestry cluster. General observations from the study: An observed cluster of highly shared sequence variants was recorded as a likely sequencing artifact. The study reported that TCR beta sequences accurately predicted HLA-A and HLA-B alleles in most subjects. The study labeled more than 150 TCR beta chains cytomegalovirus-associated.

Of note for this clone: Its target is unknown.

This CDR3 has 17 amino acids. The V gene end was trimmed by 4 bases and the J gene end by 5 bases; junction bases not matched to a gene: 9. Germline assignment: CDR1 LGHNA and CDR2 YNFKEQ. The PCR was carried out with 60 Vbeta primers and 13 Jbeta primers. Assay: immunoSEQ multiplex PCR; the TCRdb copy retains only in-frame clones and omits some. Among 85,000 to 130,000 clones listed, roughly 80% were seen once. This TCR derives from a male donor in good health and CMV-seropositive. The chain joins TRBV4-2 to TRBJ2-1; 12 bases map to TRBD2. The specimen sequenced was PBMCs. CDR3 amino acids: CASSPTQRLAGDNEQFF. CDR3 in DNA: TGTGCCAGCAGCCCCACCCAACGACTAGCGGGGGACAATGAGCAGTTCTTC.